The 29 T cell receptor beta chains reported below all come from one sample, sequenced in a study of CD8 T cells in Susac syndrome. Reverse transcription of about 0.5 to 1 ug RNA used random hexamers. Using its own MiXCR run on the immunoSEQ multiplex PCR reads, TCRdb lists one record per CDR3 protein. The sample contains some 180,000 distinct CDR3 sequences, over 90% of which appear only once. The sequenced material came from CD4+ T cells from PBMCs. These receptors originate from a human donor with Susac syndrome.

In its sample, this clonotype was seen once. The chain has TRBV29-1 and TRBJ2-3; a weak D match, TRBD1 (5 bases). This CDR3 has 13 residues. Trimming shortened V by 8 bases and J by 4 bases, and 16 bases separated the two germline ends. CDR1 SQVTM and CDR2 ANQGSEA come from the germline V gene. This chain's CDR3 is CSTMQGGADTQYF. The CDR3 DNA reads TGCAGCACCATGCAGGGTGGCGCAGATACGCAGTATTTT.

The rearrangement joins TRBV12-3 or TRBV12-4 to TRBJ1-2; TRBD1 matches 9 bases. Losses at the gene ends were 7 bases for V and 4 bases for J; bases not matched to a gene: 4. The CDR3 is 13 residues long. As DNA, the CDR3 is TGTGCCAGCATCGAGGACAGGGGCTATGGCTACACCTTC. It specifies CASIEDRGYGYTF.

In its sample, this clonotype was seen a few times. The genes are TRBV5-6 and TRBJ2-2, with D perhaps TRBD2 (5 bases). CDR3 length equals 13 residues. Germline V gene data show CDR1 as SGHDT and CDR2 as YYEEEE. Between the trimmed V and J ends, which lost 2 bases and 3 bases, there was a span of 5 bases. The CDR3 nucleotides are TGTGCCAGCAGCTTCGGGGACACCGGGGAGCTGTTTTTT. Translating gives CASSFGDTGELFF.

V gene TRBV29-1 combines with J gene TRBJ2-1; no firm D call. With 7 bases removed from V and 1 base from J, the gap between germline ends came to 8 bases. The CDR3 sequence is 12 residues long. Germline loops: CDR1 SQVTM, CDR2 ANQGSEA. The CDR3 protein is CSAWDSYNEQFF. The CDR3 DNA sequence: TGCAGCGCCTGGGATTCCTACAATGAGCAGTTCTTC.

The V call is TRBV5-1, the J call TRBJ2-1, with 8 bases that match TRBD1. V dropped 0 bases and J dropped 3; count of bases not matched to a gene: 2. This CDR3 has 15 residues. Germline V gene lookup returns CDR1 SGHRS and CDR2 YFSETQ. The CDR3 DNA reads TGCGCCAGCAGCTTGGAGGGACAGGACTACAATGAGCAGTTCTTC. Encoded protein: CASSLEGQDYNEQFF.

The CDR3 DNA reads as TGTGCCAGCAGCCAAGAGTACCAAGAGACCCAGTACTTC. Amino acid sequence: CASSQEYQETQYF. The chain recombines TRBV3-1 with TRBJ2-5; unclear D gene. Trimming took 0 bases from V and 0 from J, leaving 2 bases between them. In germline, CDR1 is LGHDT, CDR2 YNNKEL (reference sequence). This CDR3 spans 13 amino acids.

The V gene is TRBV25-1, the J gene TRBJ1-2; tentative D call: TRBD1 (5 bases). The V end lost 1 base, the J end lost 7 bases, and 16 bases lay between the germline ends. The CDR3 is 15 amino acids. Germline CDR1 reads MGHDK; CDR2 reads SYGVNS. The CDR3 loop reads CASSEFGSGGSGYTF. The CDR3 DNA reads as TGTGCCAGCAGTGAATTTGGCAGTGGGGGGTCTGGCTACACCTTC.

The V call is TRBV30, the J call TRBJ1-1, with TRBD1 identical over 7 bases. Trimming took 2 bases from V and 11 from J; bases not matched to a gene: 11. The V gene's germline CDR1 is GTSNPN and CDR2 SVGIG (reference sequence). The CDR3 covers 13 residues. The CDR3 reads CAWSLGQDLGAFF. The CDR3 DNA follows: TGTGCCTGGAGTTTAGGACAGGACCTTGGGGCTTTCTTT.

The chain recombines TRBV7-6 with TRBJ2-3; 11 nucleotides match TRBD2. V was clipped by 8 bases and J by 4 bases; unmatched bases: 8. CDR3 length: 15 residues. Germline V gene lookup returns CDR1 SGHVS and CDR2 FNYEAQ. This chain's CDR3 is CASGASGGRPDTQYF. The CDR3 DNA follows: TGTGCCAGCGGTGCTAGCGGGGGGCGACCAGATACGCAGTATTTT.

The J gene is TRBJ1-1, the V gene TRBV29-1; unclear D gene. Between the trimmed V and J ends, which lost 4 bases and 0 bases, there was a span of 21 bases. CDR1 is SQVTM and CDR2 is ANQGSEA in the germline V gene. The CDR3 sequence is 17 residues long. For the CDR3, the DNA is TGCAGCGTTGTCCGTGTAAAGGGCCCCTCCATGAACACTGAAGCTTTCTTT. Residues: CSVVRVKGPSMNTEAFF.

J is TRBJ1-6 and V is TRBV12-3 or TRBV12-4; no clear D. The CDR3 covers 14 residues. Trimming cost V 6 bases and J 4 bases, with 10 bases left between them. The CDR3 sequence is CASSRENYNSPLHF. CDR3 nucleotide sequence: TGTGCCAGCAGCCGGGAAAATTATAATTCACCCCTCCACTTT.

This chain uses TRBV6-4 with TRBJ2-3; 8 bases line up with TRBD2. The CDR3 covers 13 residues. The germline CDR1 and CDR2 sequences are MRHNA and SNTAGT. J lost 4 bases, V lost 4 bases, and 1 base had no gene match. The CDR3 DNA reads as TGTGCCAGCAGTGCGGGACTAGCAGATACGCAGTATTTT. It is translated as CASSAGLADTQYF.

The genes are TRBV30 and TRBJ2-1, with 10 bases aligning to TRBD2. Losses at the gene ends were 1 base for V and 13 bases for J; bases not matched to a gene: 10. Germline assignment: CDR1 GTSNPN and CDR2 SVGIG (reference sequence). The CDR3 contains 14 residues. CDR3 sequence: CAWSGVIAGGPQFF. The CDR3 nucleotides read TGTGCCTGGAGTGGGGTTATAGCGGGGGGCCCTCAGTTCTTC. The whole variable domain, filled in from reference TRBV30 and TRBJ2-1, reads SQTIHQWPATLVQPVGSPLSLECTVEGTSNPNLYWYRQAAGRGLQLLFYSVGIGQISSEVPQNLSASRPQDRQFILSSKKLLLSDSGFYLCAWSGVIAGGPQFFGPGTRLTVL.

CDR3 coding DNA: TGTGCCAGCACCATCTATGGGGGGGATGAGCAGTTCTTC. Translation gives CASTIYGGDEQFF. This rearrangement joins TRBV7-2 to TRBJ2-1; TRBD2 matches 7 bases. CDR1 SGHTA and CDR2 FQGNSA come from the germline V gene. The CDR3 is 13 amino acids. Trimming removed 7 bases from V and 8 bases from J; junction bases left unmatched: 8. Drawing the rest from reference TRBV7-2 and TRBJ2-1, the complete variable domain is GAGVSQSPSNKVTEKGKDVELRCDPISGHTALYWYRQSLGQGLEFLIYFQGNSAPDKSGLPSDRFSAERTGGSVSTLTIQRTQQEDSAVYLCASTIYGGDEQFFGPGTRLTVL.

The chain has TRBV4-3 and TRBJ2-2; no clear D. Trimming took 0 bases from V and 7 from J, leaving 6 bases between them. CDR1 is LGHNA and CDR2 is YSLEER in the germline V gene. The CDR3 is made up of 13 amino acids. CDR3 nucleotides: TGCGCCAGCAGCCAAGATCGGGTCGGGGAGCTGTTTTTT. This gives the protein CASSQDRVGELFF.

The chain couples TRBV20-1 to TRBJ2-1; D perhaps matches TRBD2 (6 bases). V dropped 6 bases and J dropped 7 bases, with 19 bases sitting between them. This CDR3 comprises 14 residues. The germline gives CDR1 DFQATT, CDR2 SNEGSKA (reference sequence). The CDR3 spells CSALDYPGMNEQFF. Written as DNA, the CDR3 is TGCAGTGCCTTGGACTATCCCGGGATGAATGAGCAGTTCTTC.

V gene TRBV3-1 combines with J gene TRBJ2-7; the D call may be TRBD1 or TRBD2 (5 bases each). Trimming removed 0 bases at V and 9 bases at J, with 15 bases between. From germline, CDR1 is LGHDT and CDR2 YNNKEL (reference sequence). The CDR3 extends over 14 amino acids. CDR3 protein: CASSQEAGRGGQYF. The CDR3 DNA follows: TGTGCCAGCAGCCAAGAAGCCGGACGTGGGGGGCAGTACTTC.

V is TRBV7-9 and J is TRBJ1-5; no reliable D call. V was trimmed by 0 bases and J by 7 bases, leaving 4 bases between them. CDR1 is SEHNR, CDR2 FQNEAQ, per germline (reference sequence). The CDR3 is made up of 12 amino acids. CDR3 residues: CASSLAAQPQHF. For the CDR3, the DNA is TGTGCCAGCAGCTTAGCGGCGCAGCCCCAGCATTTT.

V and J are TRBV7-2 and TRBJ2-3; D gene ambiguous. This CDR3 contains 12 residues. V lost 1 base to trimming and J lost 12 bases, with 11 bases between them. Per the germline V gene, CDR1 is SGHTA and CDR2 is FQGNSA. The CDR3 region is CASSLEGRTQYF. Written as DNA, the CDR3 is TGTGCCAGCAGCTTAGAGGGCAGGACCCAGTATTTT.

The CDR3 DNA is TGTGCCAGCAGCTTAGATCGGGGAATACAGACCCAGTACTTC. Amino acid sequence: CASSLDRGIQTQYF. The chain links TRBV11-2 to TRBJ2-5, with D perhaps matching TRBD2 (5 bases). V was trimmed by 0 bases and J by 6 bases, leaving 11 bases between them. CDR3 length: 14 residues. CDR1 and CDR2 (germline): SGHAT, FQNNGV. The full variable domain, with the rest looked up from reference TRBV11-2 and TRBJ2-5, is EAGVAQSPRYKIIEKRQSVAFWCNPISGHATLYWYQQILGQGPKLLIQFQNNGVVDDSQLPKDRFSAERLKGVDSTLKIQPAKLEDSAVYLCASSLDRGIQTQYFGPGTRLLVL.

The chain uses TRBV19 and TRBJ2-2, with 8 positions matching TRBD1. CDR1 is LNHDA, CDR2 SQIVND, per germline (reference sequence). The V and J ends lost 8 bases and 0 bases, in that order; junction bases with no gene match: 2. The CDR3 extends over 14 amino acids. CDR3 amino acids: CASSGGANTGELFF. The DNA for the CDR3 is TGTGCCAGTTCAGGGGGCGCGAACACCGGGGAGCTGTTTTTT.

V is TRBV29-1 and J is TRBJ2-1, with D possibly TRBD2 on 5 matching bases. The germline V gene has CDR1 SQVTM and CDR2 ANQGSEA. The CDR3 totals 15 residues. Trimming cost V 7 bases and J 6 bases, with 22 bases left between them. CDR3 coding DNA: TGCAGCGCCGAAGGGTGGCTAGTCGGGGTCAATGAGCAGTTCTTC. Its protein is CSAEGWLVGVNEQFF.

V is TRBV7-8 and J is TRBJ1-5; D gene ambiguous. The V gene lost 0 bases and the J gene lost 6 bases, with 12 bases spanning the gap. The CDR3 is made up of 15 amino acids. The germline CDR1 and CDR2 sequences are SGHVS and FQNEAQ. CDR3 protein: CASSLAEGTRQPQHF. Written as DNA, the CDR3 is TGTGCCAGCAGCTTAGCCGAGGGCACGCGTCAGCCCCAGCATTTT.

The gene calls are TRBV7-8 and TRBJ2-1; no definite D call. Germline V gene sequence: CDR1 SGHVS, CDR2 FQNEAQ. This CDR3 spans 14 amino acids. Trimming left V 0 bases short and J 4 bases short, with 7 bases between. CDR3 region: CASSLANTYNEQFF. CDR3 sequence (DNA): TGTGCCAGCAGCTTAGCGAACACATACAATGAGCAGTTCTTC. Based on the CDR3 plus reference TRBV7-8 and TRBJ2-1, the full variable domain is GAGVSQSPRYKVAKRGQDVALRCDPISGHVSLFWYQQALGQGPEFLTYFQNEAQLDKSGLPSDRFFAERPEGSVSTLKIQRTQQEDSAVYLCASSLANTYNEQFFGPGTRLTVL.

V and J are TRBV5-1 and TRBJ2-3; 8 nucleotides align to TRBD2. The CDR3 consists of 16 residues. The junction had 5 bases not matched to a gene; V was cut back by 0 bases and J by 2 bases. Germline values: CDR1 SGHRS, CDR2 YFSETQ. CDR3 in DNA: TGCGCCAGCAGCTTGGGGGTAGCGGGGACCACAGATACGCAGTATTTT. Its protein is CASSLGVAGTTDTQYF.

This clonotype was counted once. The CDR3 spells CASSPTSGPRDNEQFF. Here the CDR3 DNA reads TGTGCCAGCAGCCCGACCTCTGGGCCCCGGGACAATGAGCAGTTCTTC. The rearrangement uses TRBV11-2 and TRBJ2-1; unclear D gene. Trimming removed 5 bases at V and 5 bases at J, with 19 bases between. From germline, CDR1 is SGHAT and CDR2 FQNNGV. CDR3 length: 16 residues.

The chain has TRBV20-1 and TRBJ2-1; a possible D gene is TRBD2 (5 bases). This CDR3 is built from 11 residues. Germline assignment: CDR1 DFQATT and CDR2 SNEGSKA (reference sequence). V was clipped by 6 bases and J by 4 bases, with 7 bases between them. The CDR3 bases are TGCAGTGCGGACTCATACAATGAGCAGTTCTTC. Translating it yields CSADSYNEQFF.

The chain carries TRBV5-1 and TRBJ2-5, with D perhaps assigned TRBD1 or TRBD2 (5 bases each). The CDR3 totals 15 residues. The V and J ends lost 1 base and 5 bases respectively, with 15 bases between them. CDR1 SGHRS and CDR2 YFSETQ come from the germline V gene. In nucleotides, the CDR3 is TGCGCCAGCAGCTTGTGGGATACAGAGGGGGAGACCCAGTACTTC. Its protein product is CASSLWDTEGETQYF.

CDR3 sequence reads: CASGAGTGSSYEQYF. CDR3 DNA sequence: TGTGCCAGTGGGGCCGGGACAGGGTCCTCCTACGAGCAGTACTTC. V is TRBV12-3 or TRBV12-4 and J is TRBJ2-7, with 9 bases lining up with TRBD1. The CDR3 totals 15 residues. V lost 9 bases, J lost 0 bases, and 9 bases stayed unmatched.